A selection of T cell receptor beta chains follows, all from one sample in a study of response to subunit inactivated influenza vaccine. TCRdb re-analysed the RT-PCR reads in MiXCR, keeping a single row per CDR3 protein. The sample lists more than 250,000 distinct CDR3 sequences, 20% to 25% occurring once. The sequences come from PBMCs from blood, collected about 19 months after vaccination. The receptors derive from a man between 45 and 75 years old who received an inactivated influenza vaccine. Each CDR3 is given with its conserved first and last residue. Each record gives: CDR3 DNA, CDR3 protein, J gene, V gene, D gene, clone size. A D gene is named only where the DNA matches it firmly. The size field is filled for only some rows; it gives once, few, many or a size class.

TGTGCCAGCTCACCAGACAGACTCACAGATACGCAGTATTTT CASSPDRLTDTQYF TRBJ2-3 TRBV18 . few
TGTGCCAGCAGCTTGGCCGGGGAGGTGTACGATGGCTACACCTTC CASSLAGEVYDGYTF TRBJ1-2 TRBV5-6 . few
TGTGCCAGCAGGTCTAGCGGGATCTACAATGAGCAGTTCTTC CASRSSGIYNEQFF TRBJ2-1 TRBV3-1 TRBD2 .
TGCAGTGCTATTGATACACGGGGGACTTCGGGCAATCAGCCCCAGCATTTT CSAIDTRGTSGNQPQHF TRBJ1-5 TRBV20-1 . .
TGTGCCAGCAGGAGCAGTCCGGGGTATAACTATGGCTACACCTTC CASRSSPGYNYGYTF TRBJ1-2 TRBV6-1 . .
TGCGCCAGCAGCCGCCAAGTCGCAGATGAAAAACTGTTTTTT CASSRQVADEKLFF TRBJ1-4 TRBV4-3 . .
TGTGCCAGCAGCCAAGCCCCCCTCTCTGGAAACACCATATATTTT CASSQAPLSGNTIYF TRBJ1-3 TRBV3-1 . .
TGTGCCAGCAGCCACCGGGACACCTCTGGAAACACCATATATTTT CASSHRDTSGNTIYF TRBJ1-3 TRBV6-1 . many
TGTGCCAGCAGCCCCCCGGCAGGGTTGGGAAATACGCAGTATTTT CASSPPAGLGNTQYF TRBJ2-3 TRBV7-2 . few
TGCGCCAGCAGCTTCAACAGGGTAAACACTGAAGCTTTCTTT CASSFNRVNTEAFF TRBJ1-1 TRBV5-1 . few
TGTGCCAGCAGCTTCAGGGTGGGGAGCAATCAGCCCCAGCATTTT CASSFRVGSNQPQHF TRBJ1-5 TRBV5-5 . few
TGCAGTGCAACAGGGTATGGCTACACCTTC CSATGYGYTF TRBJ1-2 TRBV20-1 . .
TGTGCCAGCAGCTCCCGGGACAGGGGGCACGAGCAGTACTTC CASSSRDRGHEQYF TRBJ2-7 TRBV7-9 TRBD1 few
TGTGCCAGCAGCCAAGATCTCGCTAGCGGAACAGATACGCAGTATTTT CASSQDLASGTDTQYF TRBJ2-3 TRBV14 TRBD2 .
TGTGCCAGCAGCCCTTCTGCGGCCAATCAGCCCCAGCATTTT CASSPSAANQPQHF TRBJ1-5 TRBV7-2 . .
TGTGCCAGCAGCAAAGGAGGGCGCCGCAATGAGCAGTTCTTC CASSKGGRRNEQFF TRBJ2-1 TRBV21-1 . .
TGTGCCAGCAGTAAACTAGCAGAGTGGTACTTC CASSKLAEWYF TRBJ2-7 TRBV28 . few